This TCR beta chain was captured by sequencing in a study of T cells in Graves' hyperthyroidism and ophthalmopathy. It was RNA transcripts that yielded the amplified TCR beta CDR3 regions. The TCR CDR3 was amplified in a first-round RT-PCR using the HTBI primer set. MiXCR, applied by TCRdb to the multiplex PCR reads, yields one record per CDR3 protein. In the table there are about 690,000 distinct CDR3 sequences, roughly a sixth of which are singletons. The table lists this clonotype with many counts. Germline CDR1 SNHLY, CDR2 FYNNEI. The CDR3 runs 14 residues. The V end lost 3 bases, the J end lost 3 bases, and 11 bases lay between the germline ends.

The TCR comes from a man aged 45-60 years with Graves' hyperthyroidism. The rearrangement links TRBV2 to TRBJ1-1, with D perhaps TRBD1 (6 bases). Source material: blood. CDR3 nucleotides: TGTGCCAGCAGTGAGAGACAGGCCTACACTGAAGCTTTCTTT. Translating gives CASSERQAYTEAFF.